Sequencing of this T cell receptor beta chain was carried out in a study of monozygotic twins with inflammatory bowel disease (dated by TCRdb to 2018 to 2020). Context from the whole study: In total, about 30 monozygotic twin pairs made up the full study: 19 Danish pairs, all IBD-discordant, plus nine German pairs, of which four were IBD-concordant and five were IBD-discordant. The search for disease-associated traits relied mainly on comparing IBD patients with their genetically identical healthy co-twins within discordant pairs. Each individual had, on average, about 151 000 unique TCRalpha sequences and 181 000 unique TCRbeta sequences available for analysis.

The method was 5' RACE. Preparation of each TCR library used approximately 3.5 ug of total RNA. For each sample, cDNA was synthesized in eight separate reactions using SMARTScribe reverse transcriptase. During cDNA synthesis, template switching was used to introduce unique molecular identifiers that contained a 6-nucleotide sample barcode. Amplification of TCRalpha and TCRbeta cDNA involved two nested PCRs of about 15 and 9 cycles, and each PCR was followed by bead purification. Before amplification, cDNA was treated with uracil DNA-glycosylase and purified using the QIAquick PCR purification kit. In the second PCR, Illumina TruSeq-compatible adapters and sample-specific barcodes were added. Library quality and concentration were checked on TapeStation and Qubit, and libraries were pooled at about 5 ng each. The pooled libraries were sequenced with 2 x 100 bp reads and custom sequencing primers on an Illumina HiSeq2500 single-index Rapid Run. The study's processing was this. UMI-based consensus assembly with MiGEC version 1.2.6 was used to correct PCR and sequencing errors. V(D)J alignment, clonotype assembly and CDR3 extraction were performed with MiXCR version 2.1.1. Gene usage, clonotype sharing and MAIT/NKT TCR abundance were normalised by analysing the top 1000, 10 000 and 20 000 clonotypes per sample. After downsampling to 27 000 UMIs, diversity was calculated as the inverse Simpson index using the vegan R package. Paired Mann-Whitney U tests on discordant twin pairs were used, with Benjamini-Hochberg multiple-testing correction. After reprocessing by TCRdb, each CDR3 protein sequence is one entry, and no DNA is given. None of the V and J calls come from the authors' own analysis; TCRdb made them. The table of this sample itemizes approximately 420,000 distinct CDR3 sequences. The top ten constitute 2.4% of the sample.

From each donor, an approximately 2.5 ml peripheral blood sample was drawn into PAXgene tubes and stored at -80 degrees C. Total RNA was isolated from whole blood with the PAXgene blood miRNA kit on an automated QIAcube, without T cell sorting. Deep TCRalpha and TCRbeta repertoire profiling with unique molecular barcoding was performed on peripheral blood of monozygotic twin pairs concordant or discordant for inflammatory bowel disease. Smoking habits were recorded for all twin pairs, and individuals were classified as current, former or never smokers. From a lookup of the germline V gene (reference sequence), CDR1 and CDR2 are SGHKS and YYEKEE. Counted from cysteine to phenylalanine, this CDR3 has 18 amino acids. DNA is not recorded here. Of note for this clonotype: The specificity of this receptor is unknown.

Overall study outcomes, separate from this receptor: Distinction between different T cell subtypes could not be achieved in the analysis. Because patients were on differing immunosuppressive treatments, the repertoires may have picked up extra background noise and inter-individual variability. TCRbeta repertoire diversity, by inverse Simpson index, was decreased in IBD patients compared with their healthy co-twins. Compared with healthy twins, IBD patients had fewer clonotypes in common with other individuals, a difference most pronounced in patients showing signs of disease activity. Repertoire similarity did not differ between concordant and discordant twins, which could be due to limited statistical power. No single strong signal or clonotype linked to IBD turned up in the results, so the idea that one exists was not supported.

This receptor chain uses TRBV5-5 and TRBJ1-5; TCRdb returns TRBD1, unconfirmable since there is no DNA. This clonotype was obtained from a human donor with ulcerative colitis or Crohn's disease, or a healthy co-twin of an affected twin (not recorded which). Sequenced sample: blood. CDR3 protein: CASSPHYRDRVVHQPQHF.